The rows below give T cell receptor beta chains drawn from one sample of a study of low-dose radiotherapy and immunotherapy resistance in tumors. TCRdb reprocessed the reads via MiXCR and lists one record per CDR3 protein. The table records about 35,000 distinct CDR3 sequences, around 20% of them present only once. Sequences were derived from PBMCs, sampled after low-dose radiotherapy plus immunotherapy. These receptors were obtained from a female donor with ovarian cancer. CDR3s include the opening cysteine and the closing phenylalanine or tryptophan. The order of the fields is J gene, V gene, clone size, D gene, CDR3 DNA, CDR3 protein. A D gene is named only where the DNA matches it firmly. Clone size is given for some rows only: seen once, a few or many times, or a class if the clone is expanded.

>TRBJ2-7|TRBV7-2|.|.
TGTGCCAGCAGCTTAAGCGCCAGCTCCTACGAGCAGTACTTC
CASSLSASSYEQYF
>TRBJ2-1|TRBV27|many|.
TGTGCCAGCAGTTTAGAGGCACGGCTCTACAATGAGCAGTTCTTC
CASSLEARLYNEQFF
>TRBJ2-7|TRBV4-2|many|.
TGTGCCAGCAGCCAAGCCCAAAGTGGGGGAACCCTATACGAGCAGTACTTC
CASSQAQSGGTLYEQYF
>TRBJ1-1|TRBV4-1|many|TRBD1
TGCGCCAGCAGCCAGGCCCACAGGGGGCGGACTGAAGCTTTCTTT
CASSQAHRGRTEAFF
>TRBJ1-4|TRBV5-8|many|.
TGTGCCAGCAGCTCGTGGGGGATCTCGGAAAAACTGTTTTTT
CASSSWGISEKLFF
>TRBJ1-1|TRBV18|many|.
TGTGCCAGCTCACCACAGGACACGAAGTATACTGAAGCTTTCTTT
CASSPQDTKYTEAFF
>TRBJ1-4|TRBV5-5|many|.
TGTGCCAGCAGCTTGCCGCTACAGACTAATGAAAAACTGTTTTTT
CASSLPLQTNEKLFF
>TRBJ2-7|TRBV3-1|.|.
TGTGCCAGCAGCCAAGTCAACAGTCAGTACTTC
CASSQVNSQYF
>TRBJ1-2|TRBV19|.|.
TGTGCCTCAAAGCCCCGACAGGTTGGCTATGGCTACACCTTC
CASKPRQVGYGYTF
>TRBJ1-1|TRBV2|many|TRBD1
TGTGCCAGCACCGAAAGGGACAGCAACACTGAAGCTTTCTTT
CASTERDSNTEAFF
>TRBJ1-1|TRBV5-1|many|.
TGCGCCAGCAGCTTGCCAGGACGCGCAGAGACTGAAGCTTTCTTT
CASSLPGRAETEAFF
>TRBJ2-3|TRBV5-4|many|TRBD2
TGTGCCAGCAGCCATGGGGGAGGGGCGAGCACAGATACGCAGTATTTT
CASSHGGGASTDTQYF
>TRBJ2-1|TRBV28|many|.
TGTGCCAGCAAGGGCAATTACAATGAGCAGTTCTTC
CASKGNYNEQFF
>TRBJ2-1|TRBV9|.|TRBD1
TGTGCCAGCAGCGAAACAGGGGCCAACTACAATGAGCAGTTCTTC
CASSETGANYNEQFF
>TRBJ2-2|TRBV3-1|.|.
.
CASSQELAASGGELFFF
>TRBJ1-5|TRBV19|many|.
TGTGCCAGTAGTTCGACAGCGTATAGCAATCAGCCCCAGCATTTT
CASSSTAYSNQPQHF
>TRBJ2-3|TRBV6-5|many|TRBD2
TGTGCCAGCAGACCTCTAAGGCTAGCGGGGGCGATACGCACAGATACGCAGTATTTT
CASRPLRLAGAIRTDTQYF
>TRBJ1-1|TRBV20-1|many|.
TGCAGTGCGGATCGGGGGACTTTGAACACTGAAGCTTTCTTT
CSADRGTLNTEAFF
>TRBJ1-6|TRBV19|many|TRBD1
TGTGCCAGTACCGCCGGGGACAGGGATTCACCCCTCCACTTT
CASTAGDRDSPLHF
>TRBJ2-4|TRBV20-1|many|TRBD2
TGCAGTGCTAGCGGGGGGGAAACCGGGAACATTCAGTACTTC
CSASGGETGNIQYF
>TRBJ2-1|TRBV5-1|.|.
TGCGCCAGCAGCTTGGTTAGCGCGGGGACCAATGAGCAGTTCTTC
CASSLVSAGTNEQFF
>TRBJ2-7|TRBV5-1|many|TRBD1
TGCGCCAGCAGCGTGGACAGGGGAGGGCACGAGCAGTACTTC
CASSVDRGGHEQYF
>TRBJ1-2|TRBV12-3/TRBV12-4|many|TRBD1
TGTGCCACCCTCTGGGGGCGGACAGGGGTTAACTATGGCTACACCTTC
CATLWGRTGVNYGYTF
>TRBJ2-6|TRBV5-1|many|TRBD1
TGCGCCAGCAGCTTGGACCGGCAGGGGGCGCTTGGGGCCAACGTCCTGACTTTC
CASSLDRQGALGANVLTF
>TRBJ2-7|TRBV7-2|.|TRBD1
TGTGCCAGCAGCCGGGACAGGGGCTACGAGCAGTACTTC
CASSRDRGYEQYF
>TRBJ2-7|TRBV14|.|TRBD2
TGTGCCAGCAGTTTACTAGCGGGAGCGGGGCCTCACGAGCAGTACTTC
CASSLLAGAGPHEQYF
>TRBJ1-2|TRBV10-2|.|.
TGCGCCAGCATGGGCGGCGGCTACACCTTC
CASMGGGYTF